The 21 T cell receptor beta chains listed next were all sequenced from one sample in a study of regulatory T cells in long-lasting Graves disease. This sample's time point: newly diagnosed GD, antithyroid drugs for less than 3 months. PBMCs provided the RNA from which the TCR library was made. With iRepertoire HTBI primers and Arm-PCR of CDR3 regions, TCR beta libraries were built. TCRdb ran MiXCR on the multiplex PCR reads and lists one entry per CDR3 protein. The sample carries about 400,000 distinct CDR3 sequences, 15% recorded once. This same sample was also taken into another study, of T cells in Graves' hyperthyroidism and ophthalmopathy.

The source material was peripheral blood mononuclear cells (PBMCs), sampled at new diagnosis, from a patient treated with antithyroid drugs. These receptor sequences come from a woman in her thirties or forties with Graves disease.

Concerning this clonotype itself: Just one base apart from a much larger clone, this may be a read error. The chain employs TRBV5-1 and TRBJ1-4; D is perhaps TRBD1 (6 bases). Germline CDR1 is SGHRS and CDR2 is YFSETQ. The CDR3 has 15 residues. The CDR3 DNA follows: TGCGCCAGCAGCTCGAACAGGGACACTAGTGAAAAACTGTTTTTT. As protein: CASSSNRDTSEKLFF.

This clonotype was seen many times. The chain employs TRBV11-2 and TRBJ2-7, with unresolved D. Trimming stripped 1 base from V and 3 bases from J, with 7 bases between. The CDR3 totals 13 residues. CDR1 and CDR2 (germline): SGHAT, FQNNGV. For the CDR3, the DNA is TGTGCCAGCAGCTTAGGCCCCCACTACGAGCAGTACTTC. Its protein is CASSLGPHYEQYF.

This clonotype has a count of ten or more. This sequence joins TRBV28 and TRBJ2-7, with 12 bases that match TRBD1. The length of the CDR3 is 17 residues. Germline-derived CDR1 and CDR2 are MDHEN and SYDVKM. V was clipped by 6 bases and J by 4 bases; unmatched bases: 13. DNA for the CDR3: TGTGCCAGCAGACCGGGACAGGGGGCCCTATTCTCGTACGAGCAGTACTTC. Translation gives CASRPGQGALFSYEQYF.

This chain connects TRBV3-1 to TRBJ1-2; possibly TRBD1 for D (5 bases). Trimming removed 4 bases at V and 4 bases at J, with 13 bases between. The CDR3 consists of 14 residues. Germline V CDR1 and CDR2: LGHDT, YNNKEL (reference sequence). In DNA form, the CDR3 reads TGTGCCAGCAGCCCTGGGGGTGGTCCCTATGGCTACACCTTC. Residues: CASSPGGGPYGYTF. The full variable domain, its missing parts supplied by reference TRBV3-1 and TRBJ1-2, is DTAVSQTPKYLVTQMGNDKSIKCEQNLGHDTMYWYKQDSKKFLKIMFSYNNKELIINETVPNRFSPKSPDKAHLNLHINSLELGDSAVYFCASSPGGGPYGYTFGSGTRLTVV.

This clonotype was detected many times. CDR3 nucleotides: TGTGCCAGCAGTTTCGCCCGGGAGCAGTTCTTC. Translating gives CASSFAREQFF. V is TRBV6-9 and J is TRBJ2-5; D gene ambiguous. The J call may be in error: the DNA end matches TRBJ2-1 better. The CDR3 totals 11 residues. CDR1 and CDR2 (germline): MNHGY, SVAAGI.

At least ten counts were recorded for this clonotype. The chain has TRBV20-1 and TRBJ2-7; TRBD1 matches at 11 bases. With V trimmed by 3 bases and J by 2 bases, 3 bases remained unmatched. Germline CDR1 and CDR2: DFQATT and SNEGSKA (reference sequence). This CDR3 has 14 residues. The CDR3 protein is CSARDRGRTYEQYF. CDR3 sequence (DNA): TGCAGTGCTAGGGACAGGGGGCGAACCTACGAGCAGTACTTC.

The genes are TRBV6-2 or TRBV6-3 and TRBJ2-1; 11 bases line up with TRBD2. This CDR3 contains 15 residues. CDR1 is MNHEY, CDR2 SVGEGT, per germline. The trim removed 5 bases at V and 7 bases at J, leaving 7 bases unmatched. CDR3 sequence reads: CASSRSTSGKNEQFF. CDR3 nucleotide sequence: TGTGCCAGCAGTAGATCGACTAGCGGGAAGAATGAGCAGTTCTTC.

The table lists this clonotype with many counts. The gene calls are TRBV7-9 and TRBJ2-3; TRBD2 agrees at 8 bases. The germline CDR1 and CDR2 sequences are SEHNR and FQNEAQ (reference sequence). Trimming removed 4 bases from V and 1 base from J; junction bases left unmatched: 7. The CDR3 totals 16 residues. Here the CDR3 reads CASSSSGGGGTDTQYF. CDR3 in DNA: TGTGCCAGCAGCTCCTCGGGAGGGGGGGGCACAGATACGCAGTATTTT.

This clonotype was detected ten times or more. The chain uses TRBV20-1 and TRBJ2-2, with 9 bases lining up with TRBD2. This CDR3 spans 16 amino acids. In germline, CDR1 is DFQATT, CDR2 SNEGSKA (reference sequence). The V segment lost 2 bases and the J segment 6 bases; nucleotides outside the gene matches: 10. The CDR3 sequence is CSARRSGSSNAGELFF. The CDR3 DNA is TGCAGTGCTAGACGTAGCGGGAGCTCCAACGCCGGGGAGCTGTTTTTT.

This clonotype has ten or more counts. This chain connects TRBV27 to TRBJ2-5, with no clear D. CDR3 length: 12 amino acids. Germline loops: CDR1 MNHEY, CDR2 SMNVEV (reference sequence). Deletions cut 5 bases from V and 4 bases from J, with 8 bases between. In DNA, the CDR3 is TGTGCCAGCAGTAGTCGAAGAGAGACCCAGTACTTC. It yields the protein CASSSRRETQYF.

The V call is TRBV20-1, the J call TRBJ1-4, with D possibly being TRBD1 (5 bases). There are 13 residues in the CDR3. Germline values: CDR1 DFQATT, CDR2 SNEGSKA (reference sequence). V lost 6 bases and J 4 bases, leaving 12 bases between the germline ends. CDR3: CSARDSNNEKLFF. In DNA, the CDR3 is TGCAGTGCCCGGGACTCCAATAATGAAAAACTGTTTTTT.

This clonotype was observed at least ten times. This rearrangement joins TRBV27 to TRBJ2-3; D is perhaps TRBD1 (6 bases). Germline loops: CDR1 MNHEY, CDR2 SMNVEV (reference sequence). V lost 5 bases and J lost 4, with 16 bases in between. The CDR3 is made up of 15 amino acids. The CDR3 DNA is TGTGCCAGCAGTCAACAGGGTGGTGCCGCAGATACGCAGTATTTT. This encodes CASSQQGGAADTQYF.

The sample holds many counts of this clonotype. This sequence joins TRBV4-3 and TRBJ2-7, with D perhaps being TRBD1 or TRBD2 (5 bases each). This CDR3 is 15 amino acids long. V gave up 1 base and J gave up 2 bases, with 12 bases separating them. Per the germline V gene, CDR1 is LGHNA and CDR2 is YSLEER. The CDR3 coding sequence is TGCGCCAGCAGCCAAGGATTCCGGGGCGCCTACGAGCAGTACTTC. Residues: CASSQGFRGAYEQYF.

This clonotype was seen more than once but under ten times. V and J are TRBV29-1 and TRBJ1-2, with TRBD1 matching 9 bases. The V and J ends lost 3 bases and 4 bases, in that order; junction bases with no gene match: 9. This CDR3 region has 15 residues. Germline CDR1 SQVTM, CDR2 ANQGSEA. The CDR3 nucleotides are TGCAGCGTTGACAGCTCACAGGGGGCAGGCTATGGCTACACCTTC. It codes for CSVDSSQGAGYGYTF.

This clonotype was detected many times. This CDR3 is CSAAPQHTTYEQYF. CDR3 coding DNA: TGCAGCGCGGCACCGCAACACACAACCTACGAGCAGTACTTC. The chain recombines TRBV29-1 with TRBJ2-7, with no clear D. This CDR3 comprises 14 residues. From germline, CDR1 is SQVTM and CDR2 ANQGSEA. V dropped 7 bases and J dropped 2 bases, with 18 bases sitting between them.

This clonotype came up a few times. This could be a read error, since a much larger clone is one nucleotide away. The chain uses TRBV5-5 and TRBJ2-7, with 7 bases aligning to TRBD1. Germline CDR1 reads SGHKS; CDR2 reads YYEKEE (reference sequence). V lost 4 bases to trimming and J lost 5 bases; unmatched junction nucleotides: 6. This CDR3 spans 13 amino acids. CDR3 sequence: CASSHPDRDEQYF. The CDR3 DNA follows: TGTGCCAGCAGCCACCCCGACAGGGACGAGCAGTACTTC.

This clonotype was detected many times. The chain couples TRBV3-1 to TRBJ2-1, with a tentative D call TRBD1 (6 bases). The V gene lost 1 base and the J gene lost 6 bases, with 7 bases spanning the gap. The germline gives CDR1 LGHDT, CDR2 YNNKEL (reference sequence). The CDR3 extends over 13 amino acids. The CDR3 coding sequence is TGTGCCAGCAGCCAAGTAGGGGGCAATGAGCAGTTCTTC. Residues: CASSQVGGNEQFF.

The sample holds one count of this clonotype. The chain couples TRBV15 to TRBJ1-2, with TRBD1 identical over 11 bases. J was trimmed by 4 bases and V by 1 base; bases with no gene match: 8. There are 17 residues in the CDR3. The germline V gene encodes CDR1 LNHNV and CDR2 YYDKDF (reference sequence). CDR3: CATSRGFTGTGGYGYTF. The DNA of the CDR3 is TGTGCCACCAGCAGAGGATTCACCGGGACAGGGGGCTATGGCTACACCTTC. The full variable domain, its missing parts supplied by reference TRBV15 and TRBJ1-2, is DAMVIQNPRYQVTQFGKPVTLSCSQTLNHNVMYWYQQKSSQAPKLLFHYYDKDFNNEADTPDNFQSRRPNTSFCFLDIRSPGLGDTAMYLCATSRGFTGTGGYGYTFGSGTRLTVV.

The chain combines TRBV11-1 with TRBJ2-1; 8 positions match TRBD1. V dropped 6 bases and J dropped 8; count of bases not matched to a gene: 6. CDR1 is SGHAT, CDR2 FQDESV, per germline (reference sequence). The CDR3 has 13 amino acids. The CDR3 protein is CASRFGQGYEQFF. CDR3 in DNA: TGTGCCAGCAGATTTGGACAGGGCTATGAGCAGTTCTTC.

This clonotype was observed a few times. V usage is TRBV5-5 and J usage is TRBJ1-1; 8 nucleotides line up with TRBD1. The J segment lost 7 bases and the V segment lost 4 bases, leaving 6 bases of the junction unmatched. Per germline, CDR1 SGHKS and CDR2 YYEKEE (reference sequence). The CDR3 is made up of 13 amino acids. The CDR3 DNA reads as TGTGCCAGCAGCGGGGGACAGGACGTTGAAGCTTTCTTT. Its translation: CASSGGQDVEAFF.

In this sample, this clonotype turned up many times. This rearrangement joins TRBV28 to TRBJ1-3; the D gene is possibly TRBD1 (5 bases). The V end lost 2 bases, the J end lost 0 bases, and 11 bases lay between the germline ends. The length of the CDR3 is 16 residues. Germline CDR1 and CDR2: MDHEN and SYDVKM. The chain's CDR3 is CASSLGAISSGNTIYF. The CDR3 DNA sequence: TGTGCCAGCAGTTTAGGGGCAATTAGCTCTGGAAACACCATATATTTT.